Listed below are T cell receptor beta chains from one sample, sequenced in a study of CXCR3-negative and CXCR3-positive naive CD8 T cells. TCRdb reprocessed the 5' RACE reads and keeps a single row for each CDR3 protein, giving no DNA. Recorded for this sample: roughly 40,000 distinct CDR3 sequences. The sequencing sample was made of memory CD8+ T cells from blood. The receptors stem from a human donor in good health. Some clones in this sample may be carry-over from other donors' samples. CDR3s include the opening cysteine and the closing phenylalanine or tryptophan. Only some rows state a clone size, as once, few, many or a class for expanded clones.

v_call: TRBV5-5
clone_size: -
j_call: TRBJ2-7
cdr3_aa: CASSPTSATYEQYF

v_call: TRBV6-2/TRBV6-3
clone_size: -
j_call: TRBJ2-1
cdr3_aa: CASEGHANEQFF

v_call: TRBV12-3/TRBV12-4
clone_size: -
j_call: TRBJ2-1
cdr3_aa: CASSLGTTHEQFF

v_call: TRBV29-1
clone_size: -
j_call: TRBJ1-1
cdr3_aa: CSVEGSSFEAFF

v_call: TRBV20-1
clone_size: -
j_call: TRBJ2-7
cdr3_aa: CSASGGTSSYEQYF

v_call: TRBV29-1
clone_size: -
j_call: TRBJ1-2
cdr3_aa: CSVVNFDGPDGYTF

v_call: TRBV29-1
clone_size: -
j_call: TRBJ2-7
cdr3_aa: CSVGNSGRYEQYF

v_call: TRBV13
clone_size: -
j_call: TRBJ2-7
cdr3_aa: CASSSPSGGVVYEQYF

v_call: TRBV28
clone_size: -
j_call: TRBJ1-5
cdr3_aa: CASSPGIQGRNQPQHF

v_call: TRBV7-6
clone_size: -
j_call: TRBJ2-1
cdr3_aa: CASSSPIQGPSNNEQFF

v_call: TRBV29-1
clone_size: -
j_call: TRBJ2-3
cdr3_aa: CSVDIRGQGTSTDTQYF

v_call: TRBV12-5
clone_size: -
j_call: TRBJ2-5
cdr3_aa: CASGGQGTQYF

v_call: TRBV28
clone_size: -
j_call: TRBJ2-7
cdr3_aa: CASRDREGPYEQYF

v_call: TRBV7-2
clone_size: -
j_call: TRBJ2-5
cdr3_aa: CASSLTHIQETQYF

v_call: TRBV7-2
clone_size: -
j_call: TRBJ2-7
cdr3_aa: CASSLPGQGFYEQYF

v_call: TRBV7-9
clone_size: -
j_call: TRBJ1-1
cdr3_aa: CASSLVFSAEAFF

v_call: TRBV4-1
clone_size: -
j_call: TRBJ2-7
cdr3_aa: CASSQAQGETYEQYF

v_call: TRBV7-3
clone_size: -
j_call: TRBJ2-3
cdr3_aa: CASSLQPSVFVRDTQYF

v_call: TRBV7-9
clone_size: -
j_call: TRBJ2-3
cdr3_aa: CATGQGSTDTQYF

v_call: TRBV6-5
clone_size: -
j_call: TRBJ2-7
cdr3_aa: CASSYGDSAYEQYF

v_call: TRBV29-1
clone_size: -
j_call: TRBJ2-7
cdr3_aa: CSGTSGSYEQYF

v_call: TRBV7-9
clone_size: -
j_call: TRBJ1-2
cdr3_aa: CASSSLTWDSASNYGYTF

v_call: TRBV20-1
clone_size: -
j_call: TRBJ2-7
cdr3_aa: CSAPTSSYEQYF

v_call: TRBV11-2
clone_size: -
j_call: TRBJ2-2
cdr3_aa: CASSLGTGELFF

v_call: TRBV4-3
clone_size: -
j_call: TRBJ2-7
cdr3_aa: CASSQDQYLGGVEQYF

v_call: TRBV9
clone_size: -
j_call: TRBJ2-1
cdr3_aa: CASSDPQEVGTGFYNEQFF

v_call: TRBV12-3/TRBV12-4
clone_size: -
j_call: TRBJ2-1
cdr3_aa: CASSSAGGINEQFF

v_call: TRBV18
clone_size: -
j_call: TRBJ2-1
cdr3_aa: CASSPVSYNEQFF

v_call: TRBV5-1
clone_size: -
j_call: TRBJ2-1
cdr3_aa: CASSLGRGNEQFF

v_call: TRBV29-1
clone_size: -
j_call: TRBJ2-1
cdr3_aa: CSVIGLAGDFRYYNEQFF

v_call: TRBV20-1
clone_size: -
j_call: TRBJ2-1
cdr3_aa: CSASPSPGSYNEQFF

v_call: TRBV5-1
clone_size: -
j_call: TRBJ2-1
cdr3_aa: CATQISPGTDEQFF

v_call: TRBV29-1
clone_size: -
j_call: TRBJ2-2
cdr3_aa: CSVEVFGTGATGELFF

v_call: TRBV7-9
clone_size: -
j_call: TRBJ2-7
cdr3_aa: CASSLAFGSSEQYF

v_call: TRBV19
clone_size: -
j_call: TRBJ2-7
cdr3_aa: CASSWDRSYEQYF

v_call: TRBV29-1
clone_size: -
j_call: TRBJ2-7
cdr3_aa: CSVEDRPYEQYF

v_call: TRBV5-1
clone_size: -
j_call: TRBJ2-7
cdr3_aa: CASSLGLGTYEQYF

v_call: TRBV6-4
clone_size: -
j_call: TRBJ2-1
cdr3_aa: CASSDSAGGDEQFF

v_call: TRBV28
clone_size: -
j_call: TRBJ2-1
cdr3_aa: CASSLHLSGTVVTNEQFF

v_call: TRBV7-2
clone_size: -
j_call: TRBJ2-3
cdr3_aa: CASSFAADTQYF

v_call: TRBV28
clone_size: -
j_call: TRBJ1-3
cdr3_aa: CASSFGTTVNTIYF

v_call: TRBV2
clone_size: -
j_call: TRBJ2-7
cdr3_aa: CASDSRAPYEQYF

v_call: TRBV3-1
clone_size: -
j_call: TRBJ2-3
cdr3_aa: CASSPGLAGMTDTQYF

v_call: TRBV19
clone_size: -
j_call: TRBJ1-1
cdr3_aa: CASSINQGTEAFF

v_call: TRBV29-1
clone_size: -
j_call: TRBJ2-5
cdr3_aa: CSVPRTGPETQYF

v_call: TRBV7-3
clone_size: -
j_call: TRBJ2-3
cdr3_aa: CASSLAGGATDTQYF

v_call: TRBV15
clone_size: -
j_call: TRBJ2-1
cdr3_aa: CATSRTGGGPIHPEQFF

v_call: TRBV6-1
clone_size: -
j_call: TRBJ2-7
cdr3_aa: CASSEVWPAVEQYF

v_call: TRBV7-8
clone_size: medium-sized
j_call: TRBJ2-5
cdr3_aa: CASSLPDIQETQYF

v_call: TRBV28
clone_size: -
j_call: TRBJ2-2
cdr3_aa: CASSRAGGPGELFF

v_call: TRBV20-1
clone_size: -
j_call: TRBJ2-3
cdr3_aa: CSDRDFRDTQYF

v_call: TRBV11-2
clone_size: -
j_call: TRBJ1-1
cdr3_aa: CASRGGRVSTEAFF

v_call: TRBV4-2
clone_size: -
j_call: TRBJ2-3
cdr3_aa: CASSYVKDPADTQYF

v_call: TRBV4-2
clone_size: -
j_call: TRBJ2-1
cdr3_aa: CASSQGPEQFF